Included here is one TCR beta chain sequence, with context. Only in-frame clones appear in the TCRdb table, and some are missing; sequencing was by immunoSEQ multiplex PCR. In the table there are approximately 61,000 clones, around 81% of which are singletons. This entry belongs to a study of memory CD4+ T cells and cytomegalovirus serostatus. The sort gate was single viable CD3+CD4+CD8-CD45RO+ cells for memory CD4+ T cells. V shed 2 bases, J shed 1 base, and the junction held 2 bases outside the gene matches. Germline V lookup: CDR1 MNHNY, CDR2 SVGAGI (reference sequence). The CDR3 runs 15 residues. Sequencing was carried out using memory CD4+ T cells from blood. The rearrangement joins TRBV6-6 to TRBJ2-1; 7 bases fit TRBD2. The source is an adult in good health and CMV-seronegative. Some clones in this sample may be carry-over from other donors' samples. CDR3: CASSYRGSSYNEQFF. CDR3 DNA: TGTGCCAGCAGTTACCGCGGGAGTTCCTACAATGAGCAGTTCTTC.